This passage covers 28 T cell receptor beta chains from one sample sequenced in a study of blood T cell repertoires in COVID-19. Data came from immunoSEQ multiplex PCR; TCRdb stores just in-frame clones and leaves some out. The sample lists a few hundred thousand clones, approximately 87% occurring once. The sequenced material came from peripheral blood. The receptors were sampled from a woman aged 50 to 60 who had recovered from COVID-19.

The rearrangement uses TRBV7-9 and TRBJ2-7, with TRBD2 as a possible D gene (6 bases). CDR1 and CDR2 from the germline V gene are SEHNR and FQNEAQ (reference sequence). The CDR3 is 17 amino acids. The V end lost 4 bases, the J end lost 1 base, and 20 bases lay between the germline ends. The CDR3 here is CASSSAGGGAGSYEQYF. CDR3 sequence (DNA): TGTGCCAGCAGCTCCGCGGGTGGAGGGGCGGGGTCCTACGAGCAGTACTTC.

J is TRBJ1-5 and V is TRBV19; maybe TRBD1 (6 bases). This CDR3 contains 15 residues. V was shortened by 1 base and J by 6 bases, with 13 bases between the two germline ends. The germline V gene has CDR1 LNHDA and CDR2 SQIVND (reference sequence). The CDR3 reads CASSIAQGNSQPQHF. DNA for the CDR3: TGTGCCAGTAGTATAGCACAGGGTAATAGTCAGCCCCAGCATTTT.

For this clone: The same CDR3 arises from other DNA sequences in this sample as well. The chain recombines TRBV4-3 with TRBJ2-5, with D unclear. With 1 base removed from V and 4 bases from J, the gap between germline ends came to 7 bases. The V gene's germline CDR1 is LGHNA and CDR2 YSLEER. The CDR3 covers 13 residues. The CDR3 DNA is TGCGCCAGCAGCCAAGCCCTCCGAGAGACCCAGTACTTC. Amino acid sequence: CASSQALRETQYF.

The chain couples TRBV24-1 to TRBJ2-5; the match to TRBD2 covers 12 bases. V lost 5 bases, J lost 4 bases, and 10 bases stayed unmatched. From germline, CDR1 is KGHDR and CDR2 SFDVKD. CDR3 length equals 17 residues. CDR3 sequence: CATSGKTSGRIRETQYF. Here the CDR3 DNA reads TGTGCCACCAGTGGCAAGACTAGCGGGAGAATCCGAGAGACCCAGTACTTC.

This clone was counted between two and nine times. The genes are TRBV5-1 and TRBJ1-4; D is undetermined. The CDR3 extends over 13 amino acids. V dropped 4 bases and J dropped 4 bases, with 8 bases sitting between them. Germline V gives CDR1 SGHRS, CDR2 YFSETQ. The CDR3 is CASSPEVNEKLFF. DNA for the CDR3: TGCGCCAGCAGCCCCGAGGTTAATGAAAAACTGTTTTTT.

This clone has a count of ten or more. The chain links TRBV27 to TRBJ2-5; 11 nucleotides match TRBD2. The CDR3 spans 17 residues. The V segment lost 4 bases and the J segment 4 bases; nucleotides outside the gene matches: 11. CDR1 and CDR2 from the germline V gene are MNHEY and SMNVEV (reference sequence). In nucleotides, the CDR3 is TGTGCCAGCAGTTCCCCCGCGACTAGCGGGGTTTTAGAGACCCAGTACTTC. Translation gives CASSSPATSGVLETQYF.

The chain carries TRBV18 and TRBJ2-4, with 7 bases identical to TRBD1. The junction had 8 bases not matched to a gene; V was cut back by 6 bases and J by 0 bases. The CDR3 loop spans 16 amino acids. Germline loops: CDR1 KGHSH, CDR2 LQKENI. DNA of the CDR3: TGTGCCAGCTCCAAGACAGGGCAACTAGCCAAAAACATTCAGTACTTC. Amino acids: CASSKTGQLAKNIQYF.

The V and J genes are TRBV7-3 and TRBJ2-1; no clear D. Germline CDR1 reads SGHTA; CDR2 reads FQGTGA. The germline V and J ends were trimmed by 1 base and 4 bases, with 5 bases remaining between them. The CDR3 has 13 amino acids. CDR3 DNA sequence: TGTGCCAGCAGCTTAAGTCCATACAATGAGCAGTTCTTC. Encoded protein: CASSLSPYNEQFF.

The chain carries TRBV12-5 and TRBJ2-3; TRBD1 aligns across 8 bases. The trim removed 3 bases at V and 0 bases at J, leaving 8 bases unmatched. CDR1 is LGHNT and CDR2 is FRNRAP in the germline V gene. The CDR3 totals 17 residues. CDR3 sequence: CASGFVTGGYSTDTQYF. Written as DNA, the CDR3 is TGTGCTAGTGGTTTTGTTACAGGGGGATATAGCACAGATACGCAGTATTTT.

This clone is a singleton in its sample. V and J are TRBV7-9 and TRBJ1-5; 7 nucleotides align to TRBD1. The germline V gene has CDR1 SEHNR and CDR2 FQNEAQ (reference sequence). The ends lost 7 bases at V and 4 bases at J; junction bases unmatched: 10. The CDR3 is 15 residues long. The CDR3 DNA reads TGTGCCAGCATCTCCCAGGGGGTATCTAATCAGCCCCAGCATTTT. Protein product: CASISQGVSNQPQHF.

This clone was recorded only once. The CDR3 region has the DNA TGTGCCAGTAGAAGAACAGGGGGCTTTACCTACGAGCAGTACTTC. It yields the protein CASRRTGGFTYEQYF. The chain joins TRBV19 to TRBJ2-7; TRBD1 matches 9 bases. The CDR3 runs 15 residues. From germline, CDR1 is LNHDA and CDR2 SQIVND (reference sequence). V was pared by 6 bases and J by 2 bases, with 8 bases of the junction left unmatched.

The chain employs TRBV2 and TRBJ2-2; unclear D gene. The CDR3 covers 14 residues. Germline loops: CDR1 SNHLY, CDR2 FYNNEI. With 5 bases removed from V and 4 bases from J, the gap between germline ends came to 11 bases. CDR3 nucleotide sequence: TGTGCCAGCAGTCGGAGAACGGGCACCGGGGAGCTGTTTTTT. It yields the protein CASSRRTGTGELFF.

The chain uses TRBV19 and TRBJ2-2; D possibly corresponds to TRBD2 (5 bases). The germline gives CDR1 LNHDA, CDR2 SQIVND (reference sequence). The length of the CDR3 is 14 residues. V was shortened by 5 bases and J by 6 bases, with 13 bases between the two germline ends. This CDR3 is CASSEGKGAGELFF. The CDR3 DNA follows: TGTGCCAGTAGTGAGGGAAAAGGAGCCGGGGAGCTGTTTTTT.

The V and J genes are TRBV27 and TRBJ1-1; D is uncertain. Trimming took off 5 bases at V and 1 base at J, with 11 bases between the two ends. Germline V gene data show CDR1 as MNHEY and CDR2 as SMNVEV (reference sequence). CDR3 length: 14 residues. The CDR3 sequence: CASSDSEGNTEAFF. Written as DNA, the CDR3 is TGTGCCAGCAGTGACTCGGAAGGGAACACTGAAGCTTTCTTT.

This chain connects TRBV4-3 to TRBJ1-5; tentatively, D is TRBD1 (5 bases). Trimming took off 0 bases at V and 5 bases at J, with 14 bases between the two ends. Per the germline V gene, CDR1 is LGHNA and CDR2 is YSLEER. This CDR3 has 16 amino acids. In DNA form, the CDR3 reads TGCGCCAGCAGCCAAGAGGCGACCGGGGGGGATCAGCCCCAGCATTTT. Amino acids: CASSQEATGGDQPQHF.

This chain uses TRBV10-3 with TRBJ1-5, with TRBD1 as a possible D gene (5 bases). The CDR3 spans 17 residues. Germline V gene data show CDR1 as ENHRY and CDR2 as SYGVKD. The V end lost 0 bases, the J end lost 1 base, and 13 bases lay between the germline ends. The CDR3 nucleotides are TGTGCCATCAGTGAGTCAGGGGTGGGTTGGAGCAATCAGCCCCAGCATTTT. It codes for CAISESGVGWSNQPQHF.

The gene calls are TRBV5-4 and TRBJ2-1, with TRBD2 as a possible D gene (7 bases). The length of the CDR3 is 14 residues. V dropped 4 bases and J dropped 9 bases, with 17 bases sitting between them. From germline, CDR1 is SGHNT and CDR2 YYREEE (reference sequence). CDR3 in amino acids: CASSPSQGRGEQFF. CDR3 coding DNA: TGTGCCAGCAGCCCTTCTCAGGGGAGGGGTGAGCAGTTCTTC. Complete variable domain (other parts from reference TRBV5-4 and TRBJ2-1): ETGVTQSPTHLIKTRGQQVTLRCSSQSGHNTVSWYQQALGQGPQFIFQYYREEENGRGNFPPRFSGLQFPNYSSELNVNALELDDSALYLCASSPSQGRGEQFFGPGTRLTVL.

The chain couples TRBV6-5 to TRBJ1-2; D unclear. V lost 7 bases and J 6 bases, leaving 12 bases between the germline ends. Germline-derived CDR1 and CDR2 are MNHEY and SVGAGI. The CDR3 covers 12 residues. This CDR3 reads CASNKAEDGYTF. For the CDR3, the DNA is TGTGCCAGCAACAAGGCTGAGGATGGCTACACCTTC.

The rearrangement links TRBV7-9 to TRBJ2-7; weak D call: TRBD1 (5 bases). The CDR3 spans 15 residues. Germline CDR1 SEHNR, CDR2 FQNEAQ (reference sequence). Trimming stripped 5 bases from V and 4 bases from J, with 18 bases between. Here the CDR3 DNA reads TGTGCCAGCAGCCTTGGACAATCCAGCCGATACGAGCAGTACTTC. Its translation is CASSLGQSSRYEQYF.

J is TRBJ2-7 and V is TRBV4-2; a possible D gene is TRBD2 (7 bases). The germline V and J ends were trimmed by 1 base and 4 bases, with 14 bases remaining between them. From germline, CDR1 is LGHNA and CDR2 YNFKEQ. This CDR3 region has 15 residues. This CDR3 is CASSQGGGGRYEQYF. CDR3 coding DNA: TGTGCCAGCAGCCAAGGGGGAGGGGGGCGATACGAGCAGTACTTC.

This clone was recorded only once. The genes are TRBV19 and TRBJ1-1; no clear D. CDR1 and CDR2 (germline): LNHDA, SQIVND (reference sequence). CDR3 size: 16 residues. The V end lost 6 bases, the J end lost 4 bases, and 21 bases lay between the germline ends. In DNA, the CDR3 is TGTGCCAGTAGCCGCTTCGGGGAACCAATGGTCACTGAAGCTTTCTTT. The encoded protein is CASSRFGEPMVTEAFF.

This clone is medium-sized (0.01 to 0.1%). The genes are TRBV6-2 or TRBV6-3 and TRBJ2-5, with 7 nucleotides matching TRBD1. Germline lookup yields CDR1 MNHEY and CDR2 SVGEGT. V lost 5 bases and J lost 4; bases outside the gene matches: 10. This CDR3 has 15 amino acids. CDR3 protein: CASSQDGTVGETQYF. CDR3 DNA: TGTGCCAGCAGTCAGGATGGGACAGTCGGAGAGACCCAGTACTTC.

The rearrangement links TRBV11-2 to TRBJ2-7, with D tentatively TRBD2 (5 bases). V lost 5 bases to trimming and J lost 2 bases, with 19 bases between them. The CDR3 length is 16 residues. CDR1 is SGHAT, CDR2 FQNNGV, per germline. The CDR3 bases are TGTGCCAGCAGCCCAGGTCGAGGGAAAGGAGCCTACGAGCAGTACTTC. Protein product: CASSPGRGKGAYEQYF.

This rearrangement joins TRBV10-3 to TRBJ1-2, with 9 bases identical to TRBD1. The V gene's germline CDR1 is ENHRY and CDR2 SYGVKD. The CDR3 has 12 amino acids. Trimming took 7 bases from V and 8 from J; bases not matched to a gene: 5. This CDR3 is CAITDDRGGYTF. CDR3 bases: TGTGCCATCACCGACGACAGGGGGGGCTACACCTTC.

The chain employs TRBV5-6 and TRBJ1-1, with 8 bases fitting TRBD1. CDR1 and CDR2 (germline): SGHDT, YYEEEE. Trimming cost V 4 bases and J 10 bases; bases outside gene matches: 18. This CDR3 contains 16 residues. The CDR3 region has the DNA TGTGCCAGCAGCCCCATCCGATCAGGGGGCGAGGATGGAGCTTTCTTT. It encodes CASSPIRSGGEDGAFF. Variable domain in full (rest from reference TRBV5-6 and TRBJ1-1): DAGVTQSPTHLIKTRGQQVTLRCSPKSGHDTVSWYQQALGQGPQFIFQYYEEEERQRGNFPDRFSGHQFPNYSSELNVNALLLGDSALYLCASSPIRSGGEDGAFFGQGTRLTVV.

V usage is TRBV6-2 or TRBV6-3 and J usage is TRBJ2-7; D ambiguous. CDR1 and CDR2 (germline): MNHEY, SVGEGT. V was trimmed by 0 bases and J by 2 bases, leaving 5 bases between them. This CDR3 is built from 13 residues. This CDR3 is CASSYSQAYEQYF. The CDR3 coding sequence is TGTGCCAGCAGTTACTCCCAGGCCTACGAGCAGTACTTC.

The CDR3 is CASAGCLQGCEQYF. CDR3 nucleotides: TGTGCCAGCGCAGGCTGCCTACAGGGGTGCGAGCAGTACTTC. The chain links TRBV3-1 (or the pseudogene TRBV3-2) to TRBJ2-7; the match to TRBD1 covers 7 bases. The length of the CDR3 is 14 residues. V lost 8 bases and J lost 6; bases outside the gene matches: 13. The V gene's germline CDR1 is LGHDT and CDR2 YNNKEL (reference sequence).

The chain carries TRBV6-2 or TRBV6-3 and TRBJ1-1; D ambiguous. The germline V gene has CDR1 MNHEY and CDR2 SVGEGT. Trimming took 0 bases from V and 4 from J, leaving 15 bases between them. CDR3 length: 16 amino acids. CDR3 sequence reads: CASSYSSVLRGTEAFF. CDR3 nucleotides: TGTGCCAGCAGTTACTCTTCGGTTTTAAGAGGCACTGAAGCTTTCTTT.